The 23 T cell receptor beta chains in this list originate from one sample, sequenced in a study of CD8+ T cells in alopecia areata. Extracted RNA was reverse transcribed, and the resulting cDNA served as sequencing template. Profiled with immunoSEQ multiplex PCR; TCRdb holds only in-frame clones, not every one. Among around 29,000 clones listed, 62% were seen once. The specimen was NKG2D-high CD8+ T cells sorted from blood. All receptors derive from a human donor with alopecia areata.

The rearrangement uses TRBV2 and TRBJ2-7; D is uncertain. This CDR3 is 12 amino acids long. With 3 bases removed from V and 2 bases from J, the gap between germline ends came to 5 bases. Germline loops: CDR1 SNHLY, CDR2 FYNNEI. CDR3 amino acids: CASSEGTYEQYF. CDR3 coding DNA: TGTGCCAGCAGTGAGGGAACCTACGAGCAGTACTTC.

The chain recombines TRBV5-6 with TRBJ2-3; 8 bases align to TRBD2. Germline V gene lookup returns CDR1 SGHDT and CDR2 YYEEEE. The CDR3 is 16 residues long. Trimming cost V 1 base and J 1 base; bases outside gene matches: 5. The CDR3 nucleotides are TGTGCCAGCAGCTTGCCGCGGGAGGCGGGCACAGATACGCAGTATTTT. Residues: CASSLPREAGTDTQYF.

The chain joins TRBV5-1 to TRBJ1-1, with D maybe TRBD1 (5 bases). Germline CDR1 and CDR2: SGHRS and YFSETQ. The CDR3 is made up of 14 amino acids. The V gene lost 3 bases and the J gene lost 4 bases, with 13 bases spanning the gap. CDR3: CASSSVGAGTEAFF. CDR3 sequence (DNA): TGCGCCAGCAGCTCCGTTGGGGCCGGCACTGAAGCTTTCTTT.

CDR3: CASSFPVSGSSSYNEQFF. The CDR3 nucleotides read TGTGCCAGCAGCTTCCCGGTGAGCGGGTCATCCTCCTACAATGAGCAGTTCTTC. This rearrangement joins TRBV7-8 to TRBJ2-1; TRBD2 is a possible D gene (6 bases). V was trimmed by 3 bases and J by 0 bases, leaving 18 bases between them. Germline lookup yields CDR1 SGHVS and CDR2 FQNEAQ. The CDR3 totals 18 residues.

The chain carries TRBV4-2 and TRBJ1-1, with no clear D. V lost 0 bases and J lost 0, with 11 bases in between. The CDR3 consists of 16 residues. The germline V gene has CDR1 LGHNA and CDR2 YNFKEQ. CDR3 region: CASSQDPQVMNTEAFF. CDR3 bases: TGTGCCAGCAGCCAAGATCCTCAGGTTATGAACACTGAAGCTTTCTTT.

The chain combines TRBV27 with TRBJ1-5; D remains ambiguous. From germline, CDR1 is MNHEY and CDR2 SMNVEV (reference sequence). The length of the CDR3 is 14 residues. V was clipped by 6 bases and J by 1 base, with 10 bases between them. The CDR3 DNA is TGTGCCAGCAGCCTCTCAGGAAGCAATCAGCCCCAGCATTTT. Encoded protein: CASSLSGSNQPQHF.

This chain joins TRBV27 and TRBJ2-7; 11 bases agree with TRBD2. V gave up 3 bases and J gave up 1 base; unmatched junction bases: 2. The germline CDR1 and CDR2 sequences are MNHEY and SMNVEV (reference sequence). CDR3 length: 15 amino acids. DNA for the CDR3: TGTGCCAGCAGTTTCGGGACTAGCGGATCCTACGAGCAGTACTTC. Translation: CASSFGTSGSYEQYF.

The chain couples TRBV4-1 to TRBJ1-1, with D perhaps TRBD1 (5 bases). Trimming stripped 0 bases from V and 5 bases from J, with 16 bases between. Germline assignment: CDR1 MGHRA and CDR2 YSYEKL. The CDR3 totals 16 residues. CDR3 nucleotides: TGCGCCAGCAGCCAAGATGCAGGGAGGGTAAGGACTGAAGCTTTCTTT. Translated, it gives CASSQDAGRVRTEAFF.

V gene TRBV28 combines with J gene TRBJ2-7; the match to TRBD2 covers 7 bases. Germline values: CDR1 MDHEN, CDR2 SYDVKM. V lost 7 bases to trimming and J lost 6 bases; unmatched junction nucleotides: 9. This CDR3 has 13 residues. The CDR3: CASTGGPSSEQYF. Written as DNA, the CDR3 is TGTGCCAGCACGGGGGGTCCCTCCAGCGAGCAGTACTTC. Supplemented by reference TRBV28 and TRBJ2-7, the full variable domain reads DVKVTQSSRYLVKRTGEKVFLECVQDMDHENMFWYRQDPGLGLRLIYFSYDVKMKEKGDIPEGYSVSREKKERFSLILESASTNQTSMYLCASTGGPSSEQYFGPGTRLTVT.

There are a few counts of this clone. A far larger clone is only one base removed, so a read error is likely. The V gene is TRBV7-9, the J gene TRBJ1-5, with D unresolved. CDR3 length: 11 amino acids. V lost 3 bases and J 7 bases, leaving 4 bases between the germline ends. The V gene's germline CDR1 is SEHNR and CDR2 FQNEAQ (reference sequence). The CDR3 nucleotides read TGTGCCAGCAGCTTTGTCCAGCCCCAGCATTTT. Amino acid sequence: CASSFVQPQHF.

This clone was observed once. CDR3 sequence: CASSFSVTYEQYF. CDR3 coding DNA: TGTGCCAGCAGCTTTTCCGTCACCTACGAGCAGTACTTC. The chain is built from TRBV13 and TRBJ2-7; D is ambiguous. V shed 3 bases and J shed 2 bases, with 8 bases lying between them. Germline-derived CDR1 and CDR2 are PRHDT and FYEKMQ (reference sequence). This CDR3 is built from 13 residues.

This CDR3 is CASSLQNQPQHF. As DNA, the CDR3 is TGTGCCAGCAGCTTGCAGAATCAGCCCCAGCATTTT. The chain employs TRBV13 and TRBJ1-5; D remains ambiguous. CDR3 length: 12 amino acids. V shed 3 bases and J shed 4 bases, with 4 bases lying between them. Germline V gene sequence: CDR1 PRHDT, CDR2 FYEKMQ (reference sequence).

This chain uses TRBV5-1 with TRBJ1-4, with a weak D call TRBD1 (6 bases). Trimming removed 4 bases from V and 11 bases from J, with 21 bases in between. The CDR3 extends over 15 amino acids. Germline loops: CDR1 SGHRS, CDR2 YFSETQ. The CDR3 spells CASSAGTPVLEKLFF. CDR3 sequence (DNA): TGCGCCAGCAGCGCCGGGACACCCGTTTTAGAGAAACTGTTTTTT.

The chain links TRBV7-6 to TRBJ2-3, with TRBD1 matching 8 bases. CDR1 SGHVS and CDR2 FNYEAQ come from the germline V gene. The CDR3 runs to 18 residues. V shed 1 base, J shed 0 bases, and the junction held 9 bases outside the gene matches. The CDR3 here is CASSLDGGQGMSTDTQYF. CDR3 nucleotide sequence: TGTGCCAGCAGCTTAGATGGTGGACAGGGAATGAGCACAGATACGCAGTATTTT.

The chain couples TRBV27 to TRBJ2-1, with 8 nucleotides matching TRBD2. The germline V gene has CDR1 MNHEY and CDR2 SMNVEV (reference sequence). The CDR3 is made up of 14 amino acids. J lost 8 bases, V lost 2 bases, and 5 bases had no gene match. The CDR3 DNA sequence: TGTGCCAGCAGTTTAAAAGGACTAGCCTATGAGCAGTTCTTC. Translating it yields CASSLKGLAYEQFF.

The chain carries TRBV30 and TRBJ1-3, with unresolved D. Trimming took 2 bases from V and 4 from J, leaving 6 bases between them. Germline V gene lookup returns CDR1 GTSNPN and CDR2 SVGIG (reference sequence). This CDR3 has 12 amino acids. CDR3 amino acids: CAWSPIGNTIYF. As DNA, the CDR3 is TGTGCCTGGAGTCCAATCGGAAACACCATATATTTT.

This clone was seen a few times. The chain couples TRBV4-1 to TRBJ2-2; D is unresolved. The CDR3 is 15 amino acids. The germline CDR1 and CDR2 sequences are MGHRA and YSYEKL. Trimming took 0 bases from V and 6 from J, leaving 11 bases between them. The DNA for the CDR3 is TGCGCCAGCAGCCAAGAGTCAGGTGACGCCGGGGAGCTGTTTTTT. Its translation: CASSQESGDAGELFF.

The chain recombines TRBV12-5 with TRBJ2-1, with 8 bases that match TRBD1. The trim removed 1 base at V and 5 bases at J, leaving 4 bases unmatched. Germline V gene sequence: CDR1 LGHNT, CDR2 FRNRAP. The CDR3 loop spans 15 amino acids. CDR3 nucleotide sequence: TGTGCTAGTGGTTTGGCCGGGACAGGAAACAATGAGCAGTTCTTC. Amino acids: CASGLAGTGNNEQFF.

The chain carries TRBV4-3 and TRBJ1-5; D is unresolved. V lost 0 bases and J 6 bases, leaving 12 bases between the germline ends. The CDR3 length is 15 residues. The V gene's germline CDR1 is LGHNA and CDR2 YSLEER. In DNA, the CDR3 is TGCGCCAGCAGCCAAGACCGGGGTCTGGGTCAGCCCCAGCATTTT. This sequence encodes CASSQDRGLGQPQHF.

This clone was found a few times. This chain connects TRBV18 to TRBJ2-2; 9 nucleotides agree with TRBD2. The V gene end was trimmed by 3 bases and the J gene end by 7 bases; junction bases not matched to a gene: 6. The CDR3 length is 15 residues. CDR1 is KGHSH, CDR2 LQKENI, per germline. CDR3 loop: CASSPATSGNGELFF. In DNA, the CDR3 is TGTGCCAGCTCACCGGCGACTAGCGGAAACGGGGAGCTGTTTTTT.

The chain is built from TRBV30 and TRBJ2-7; possible D gene TRBD2, 6 bases. From germline, CDR1 is GTSNPN and CDR2 SVGIG (reference sequence). The V and J ends lost 5 bases and 6 bases respectively, with 23 bases between them. This CDR3 region has 15 residues. Here the CDR3 DNA reads TGTGCCTGGGTAAGCCTGACCGGGGGAGGTAGCGAGCAGTACTTC. It encodes CAWVSLTGGGSEQYF. Drawing the rest from reference TRBV30 and TRBJ2-7, the complete variable domain is SQTIHQWPATLVQPVGSPLSLECTVEGTSNPNLYWYRQAAGRGLQLLFYSVGIGQISSEVPQNLSASRPQDRQFILSSKKLLLSDSGFYLCAWVSLTGGGSEQYFGPGTRLTVT.

This chain uses TRBV11-2 with TRBJ2-3; TRBD2 is a possible D gene (6 bases). The V and J ends lost 1 base and 4 bases respectively, with 9 bases between them. CDR3 size: 14 residues. CDR1 and CDR2 (germline): SGHAT, FQNNGV. CDR3 region: CASSLGGEADTQYF. CDR3 nucleotides: TGTGCCAGCAGCTTAGGAGGGGAGGCAGATACGCAGTATTTT.

This clone has only one observation. The rearrangement links TRBV7-6 to TRBJ2-6; D not certain. This CDR3 spans 17 amino acids. With 4 bases removed from V and 5 bases from J, the gap between germline ends came to 18 bases. Germline V gene data show CDR1 as SGHVS and CDR2 as FNYEAQ. The chain's CDR3 is CASSSIFSQSRANVLTF. CDR3 coding DNA: TGTGCCAGCAGCTCAATATTCTCACAAAGTCGGGCCAACGTCCTGACTTTC.